This is a list of T cell receptor beta chains from one sample in a study of blood T cell repertoires in COVID-19. Measured with immunoSEQ multiplex PCR; TCRdb has only the in-frame clones, and not every one. The data hold about 310,000 clones, with around nine tenths observed a single time. The sequencing input was peripheral blood. The receptors derive from a man in his forties or fifties with active or convalescent COVID-19. The CDR3 runs from the conserved cysteine through the conserved F or W. The D gene is left open where the match is weak. For some rows the clone size is stated as once, few or many, or as a class when expanded; others skip it.

V gene,J gene,D gene,clone size,CDR3 protein,CDR3 DNA
TRBV7-2,TRBJ2-5,TRBD1,-,CASSAGQVVQETQYF,TGTGCCAGCAGCGCGGGACAGGTGGTGCAAGAGACCCAGTACTTC
TRBV9,TRBJ2-5,-,-,CASSVGRGGGTQYF,TGTGCCAGCAGCGTAGGAAGGGGAGGCGGGACCCAGTACTTC
TRBV6-6,TRBJ1-1,TRBD1,-,CASTLPDRYTEAFF,TGTGCCAGCACCCTCCCGGACAGGTACACTGAAGCTTTCTTT
TRBV5-1,TRBJ1-1,-,-,CASSLGQAGAEAFF,TGCGCCAGCAGCTTGGGACAGGCGGGCGCAGAAGCTTTCTTT
TRBV9,TRBJ2-5,TRBD1,few,CASSPGQAQETQYF,TGTGCCAGCAGCCCAGGACAGGCTCAAGAGACCCAGTACTTC
TRBV4-2,TRBJ1-4,-,once,CASSQYTGRREKLFF,TGTGCCAGCAGCCAATATACAGGGCGGCGGGAAAAACTGTTTTTT
TRBV28,TRBJ1-6,TRBD1,-,CASLTGTGDNSPLHF,TGTGCCAGCCTTACCGGCACAGGGGATAATTCACCCCTCCACTTT
TRBV19,TRBJ2-2,TRBD1,-,CASSPGQGITSGELFF,TGTGCCAGTAGTCCGGGACAGGGGATTACTTCCGGGGAGCTGTTTTTT
TRBV2,TRBJ2-3,TRBD2,-,CASSENLAGTDTQYF,TGTGCCAGCAGTGAAAATCTAGCGGGCACAGATACGCAGTATTTT
TRBV12-1,TRBJ2-3,-,-,CASSLAGTSDPNCTDTQYF,TGTGCCAGCAGCCTCGCCGGGACTAGCGACCCTAATTGCACAGATACGCAGTATTTT
TRBV13,TRBJ1-5,-,few,CASSLGRGSNQPQHF,TGTGCCAGCAGCTTAGGCAGGGGAAGCAATCAGCCCCAGCATTTT
TRBV7-9,TRBJ1-6,TRBD1,-,CASSPDRGYSPLHF,TGTGCCAGCAGCCCGGACAGGGGGTATTCACCCCTCCACTTT
TRBV6-2/TRBV6-3,TRBJ2-5,-,-,CASSYDGGQETQYF,TGTGCCAGCAGTTACGACGGGGGCCAAGAGACCCAGTACTTC
TRBV7-2,TRBJ2-2,-,-,CASITNTGELFF,TGTGCCAGCATCACAAACACCGGGGAGCTGTTTTTT
TRBV19,TRBJ1-2,-,-,CASRTDGRRGGYTF,TGTGCCAGTAGGACGGACGGTCGTAGAGGGGGCTACACCTTC
TRBV19,TRBJ1-5,TRBD1,-,CASSISGQGEPQHF,TGTGCCAGTAGTATCTCGGGACAGGGTGAGCCCCAGCATTTT
TRBV6-2/TRBV6-3,TRBJ1-5,TRBD1,-,CASSRPTGAINQPQHF,TGTGCCAGCAGTCGACCAACAGGGGCGATAAATCAGCCCCAGCATTTT
TRBV7-2,TRBJ1-1,-,-,CASSLATDTEAFF,TGTGCCAGCAGCTTAGCCACAGACACTGAAGCTTTCTTT
TRBV7-3,TRBJ2-2,TRBD2,-,CASSRTPSGIKDGELFF,TGTGCCAGCAGCCGAACCCCTAGCGGCATAAAAGACGGGGAGCTGTTTTTT
TRBV29-1,TRBJ1-5,-,-,CSAREAGSNQPQHF,TGCAGCGCTCGGGAGGCGGGGAGCAATCAGCCCCAGCATTTT
TRBV7-3,TRBJ2-1,TRBD2,-,CASSSGTSWNEQFF,TGTGCCAGCAGCTCTGGGACTAGCTGGAATGAGCAGTTCTTC
TRBV7-6,TRBJ1-1,-,-,CASSPTPGRTEAFF,TGTGCCAGCAGCCCGACACCAGGGAGGACTGAAGCTTTCTTT
TRBV28,TRBJ2-5,TRBD1,-,CASSLPTGVETQYF,TGTGCCAGCAGTTTGCCCACAGGGGTGGAGACCCAGTACTTC
TRBV12-3/TRBV12-4,TRBJ1-1,-,-,CASSAGGEVAFF,TGTGCCAGCAGTGCTGGTGGGGAGGTAGCTTTCTTT
TRBV28,TRBJ2-1,-,few,CASRPQQGREQFF,TGTGCCAGCAGACCCCAACAGGGCCGGGAGCAGTTCTTC
TRBV9,TRBJ1-1,TRBD1,-,CASSAQGDRDLNTEAFF,TGTGCCAGCAGCGCCCAGGGGGACAGGGATCTGAACACTGAAGCTTTCTTT
TRBV5-1,TRBJ2-1,-,-,CASSLDGENYEQFF,TGCGCCAGCAGCTTGGACGGGGAGAATTATGAGCAGTTCTTC
TRBV4-2,TRBJ2-1,-,-,CASSQDGREEQFF,TGTGCCAGCAGCCAAGATGGTCGGGAGGAGCAGTTCTTC
TRBV5-1,TRBJ2-3,TRBD1,once,CASSLGRTGDLDTQYF,TGCGCCAGCAGCTTGGGACGCACAGGGGATTTGGATACGCAGTATTTT
TRBV12-3/TRBV12-4,TRBJ2-3,TRBD1,-,CASLNRGADTQYF,TGTGCCAGTCTTAACAGGGGCGCAGATACGCAGTATTTT
TRBV6-5,TRBJ1-1,TRBD1,-,CASSYARGLTEAFF,TGTGCCAGCAGTTACGCGAGGGGGCTCACTGAAGCTTTCTTT
TRBV7-3,TRBJ2-3,TRBD2,-,CASSLTDKFSGGTDTQYF,TGTGCCAGCAGCTTAACCGACAAATTTAGCGGGGGGACAGATACGCAGTATTTT
TRBV4-1,TRBJ2-6,-,-,CASSPLQGPGANVLTF,TGCGCCAGCAGCCCACTACAGGGCCCTGGGGCCAACGTCCTGACTTTC
TRBV2,TRBJ1-1,TRBD1,-,CASSDGTGYAEAFF,TGTGCCAGCAGTGATGGGACAGGGTACGCTGAAGCTTTCTTT
TRBV10-3,TRBJ2-7,TRBD2,-,CAIGTSGTYEQYF,TGTGCCATCGGGACTAGCGGCACCTACGAGCAGTACTTC
TRBV28,TRBJ2-7,-,-,CASTPQGLRTYEQYF,TGTGCCAGCACTCCACAGGGTTTGAGGACCTACGAGCAGTACTTC
TRBV6-5,TRBJ2-7,TRBD1,few,CASRRQGSLYEQYF,TGTGCCAGCAGGAGACAGGGATCCCTCTACGAGCAGTACTTC
TRBV14,TRBJ2-7,TRBD1,-,CASLFGGQASSYEQYF,TGTGCCAGCCTATTTGGGGGACAGGCGAGCTCCTACGAGCAGTACTTC
TRBV19,TRBJ1-5,-,-,CASSIEGAPNQPQHF,TGTGCCAGTAGTATAGAAGGGGCCCCCAATCAGCCCCAGCATTTT
TRBV28,TRBJ2-5,TRBD1,-,CASRPQGTGKRETQYF,TGTGCCAGCAGACCCCAGGGGACAGGGAAGCGTGAGACCCAGTACTTC
TRBV4-1,TRBJ1-5,TRBD1,-,CASSPTGTGGNQPQHF,TGCGCCAGCAGCCCTACAGGGACAGGGGGAAACCAGCCCCAGCATTTT
TRBV9,TRBJ2-1,TRBD2,-,CASSVVAGGRHNEQFF,TGTGCCAGCAGCGTAGTAGCGGGAGGGCGCCACAATGAGCAGTTCTTC
TRBV18,TRBJ1-2,TRBD1,-,CASSPGTGSDYGYTF,TGTGCCAGCTCACCAGGGACAGGGAGTGACTATGGCTACACCTTC
TRBV7-2,TRBJ2-7,-,-,CASSRQGGDEQYF,TGTGCCAGCAGCCGCCAGGGCGGAGACGAGCAGTACTTC
TRBV6-6,TRBJ1-1,-,-,CASSQPDDSFGKAFF,TGTGCCAGCAGTCAACCTGATGACAGCTTTGGCAAAGCTTTCTTT
TRBV28,TRBJ1-5,-,-,CASRPSLVQPQHF,TGTGCCAGCAGACCTTCTCTAGTTCAGCCCCAGCATTTT